The rows below give T cell receptor beta chains drawn from one sample of a study of blood T cell repertoires in COVID-19. Some clones are missing from TCRdb's copy, which holds only in-frame ones; the method was immunoSEQ multiplex PCR. Among roughly 150,000 clones, about four fifths were seen once, and the ten largest hold 1.5% to 2%. Sample: PBMCs or T cells enriched from blood (not recorded which). The receptors stem from a woman under 30 who had been exposed to COVID-19. Both conserved end residues are part of each CDR3. Each record gives: J gene, D gene, V gene, clone size, CDR3 protein, CDR3 DNA. A D gene is named only where the DNA matches it firmly. Size is stated for part of the rows, as once, few or many counts, or as a class when the clone is expanded.

>TRBJ1-1|TRBD1|TRBV25-1|-
CASSGYRGTEAFF
TGTGCCAGCAGTGGGTACAGGGGTACTGAAGCTTTCTTT
>TRBJ2-2|-|TRBV5-4|-
CASSRGGGGTGELFF
TGTGCCAGCAGCCGCGGGGGAGGGGGCACCGGGGAGCTGTTTTTT
>TRBJ1-1|-|TRBV5-1|few
CASSLDRPNTEAFF
TGCGCCAGCAGCTTGGACAGACCGAACACTGAAGCTTTCTTT
>TRBJ2-1|TRBD2|TRBV7-3|-
CASSLTPGTSGEQFF
TGTGCCAGCAGCTTAACTCCCGGGACTAGTGGTGAGCAGTTCTTC
>TRBJ1-2|-|TRBV9|-
CASSVGSTGGYTF
TGTGCCAGCAGCGTAGGCTCAACGGGGGGCTACACCTTC
>TRBJ1-1|-|TRBV24-1|once
CATSDGAVTEAFF
TGTGCCACCAGTGATGGGGCGGTCACTGAAGCTTTCTTT
>TRBJ2-7|-|TRBV6-1|few
CASSERGSSYEQYF
TGTGCCAGCAGTGAAAGAGGCAGCTCCTACGAGCAGTACTTC
>TRBJ2-3|TRBD2|TRBV20-1|many
CSASSLAEITDTQYF
TGCAGTGCTAGTTCCCTAGCGGAAATCACAGATACGCAGTATTTT
>TRBJ2-5|-|TRBV13|-
CASSLGRETQYF
TGTGCCAGCAGCTTAGGGAGGGAGACCCAGTACTTC
>TRBJ2-3|TRBD2|TRBV9|-
CASSISGRTDTQYF
TGTGCCAGCAGCATCAGCGGGAGAACAGATACGCAGTATTTT
>TRBJ2-5|TRBD1|TRBV24-1|-
CATSEGTGDFKTQYF
TGTGCCACCAGTGAGGGGACAGGGGATTTTAAGACCCAGTACTTC
>TRBJ2-7|TRBD2|TRBV3-1/TRBV3-2|-
CASSQILAGGGEQYF
TGTGCCAGCAGCCAAATACTAGCGGGGGGAGGCGAGCAGTACTTC
>TRBJ2-5|-|TRBV7-3|once
CASSLRPAPQETQYF
TGTGCCAGCAGCTTAAGGCCAGCGCCGCAAGAGACCCAGTACTTC
>TRBJ1-1|-|TRBV6-2/TRBV6-3|-
CASSYSGTIRFAEAFF
TGTGCCAGCAGTTACTCCGGGACTATCAGATTCGCTGAAGCTTTCTTT
>TRBJ2-1|TRBD2|TRBV7-9|few
CASSVGLAAYNEQFF
TGTGCCAGCAGCGTGGGACTAGCGGCCTACAATGAGCAGTTCTTC
>TRBJ1-5|-|TRBV28|-
CASSLGSYQPQHF
TGTGCCAGCAGTTTAGGGAGTTATCAGCCCCAGCATTTT
>TRBJ1-1|-|TRBV5-1|-
CASSARASEAFF
TGCGCCAGCAGCGCCAGGGCGTCGGAAGCTTTCTTT
>TRBJ2-3|-|TRBV5-4|-
CASSRDKRSTDTQYF
TGTGCCAGCAGCCGGGACAAAAGAAGCACAGATACGCAGTATTTT
>TRBJ2-5|-|TRBV5-4|-
CASSLGGQETQYF
TGTGCCAGCAGCTTAGGAGGTCAAGAGACCCAGTACTTC
>TRBJ2-3|TRBD2|TRBV7-6|-
CASSSTSGPTDTQYF
TGTGCCAGCAGCTCCACTAGCGGACCAACAGATACGCAGTATTTT
>TRBJ2-1|-|TRBV7-2|-
CASSSFTSFNEQFF
TGTGCCAGCAGCTCTTTTACTAGTTTCAATGAGCAGTTCTTC
>TRBJ1-1|TRBD1|TRBV5-8|-
CASSLYAVLGQLSMNTEAFF
TGTGCCAGCAGCTTGTATGCCGTTTTGGGACAGCTCAGCATGAACACTGAAGCTTTCTTT
>TRBJ2-7|-|TRBV19|-
CASSIGDQGEQYF
TGTGCCAGTAGTATAGGGGACCAGGGGGAGCAGTACTTC
>TRBJ1-2|-|TRBV29-1|-
CSARQGSGYTF
TGCAGCGCTCGTCAGGGGTCTGGCTACACCTTC
>TRBJ1-1|-|TRBV6-4|-
CASSDSIQANTEAFF
TGTGCCAGCAGTGACTCGATACAGGCAAACACTGAAGCTTTCTTT
>TRBJ1-2|TRBD1|TRBV7-9|-
CASSFDRGSNYGYTF
TGTGCCAGCAGCTTTGACAGGGGGAGCAACTATGGCTACACCTTC
>TRBJ1-5|TRBD1|TRBV27|-
CASSLRTGGSNQPQHF
TGTGCCAGCAGTTTACGGACAGGGGGAAGCAATCAGCCCCAGCATTTT
>TRBJ2-7|-|TRBV6-1|-
CASSEGLEENEQYF
TGTGCCAGCAGTGAAGGATTAGAGGAGAACGAGCAGTACTTC
>TRBJ2-4|TRBD2|TRBV18|-
CASSRTSEAKNIQYF
TGTGCCAGCTCACGAACTAGCGAAGCCAAAAACATTCAGTACTTC
>TRBJ1-6|-|TRBV27|once
CASSFAGQGSRTLHF
TGTGCCAGCAGTTTCGCCGGTCAGGGGAGTCGTACCCTCCACTTT
>TRBJ2-1|TRBD1|TRBV18|-
CASSPTDRFTNEQFF
TGTGCCAGCTCGCCAACGGACAGGTTTACCAATGAGCAGTTCTTC
>TRBJ2-3|-|TRBV12-5|few
CASGRGRGWGDTQYF
TGTGCTAGTGGCCGCGGCAGGGGATGGGGAGATACGCAGTATTTT
>TRBJ1-1|TRBD1|TRBV12-3/TRBV12-4|-
CASRATGTTEAFF
TGTGCCAGCAGAGCGACAGGGACTACTGAAGCTTTCTTT
>TRBJ2-3|-|TRBV5-1|-
CASSFVGLGTDTQYF
TGCGCCAGCAGCTTTGTAGGACTTGGCACAGATACGCAGTATTTT
>TRBJ1-4|-|TRBV4-2|few
CASSPFMGQPNEKLFF
TGTGCCAGCAGCCCGTTTATGGGACAACCTAATGAAAAACTGTTTTTT
>TRBJ2-5|TRBD2|TRBV7-9|-
CASSLAGGYQETQYF
TGTGCCAGCAGCTTAGCGGGAGGGTACCAAGAGACCCAGTACTTC
>TRBJ1-4|-|TRBV5-1|-
CASSLVWGGATNEKLFF
TGCGCCAGCAGCTTGGTGTGGGGGGGCGCAACTAATGAAAAACTGTTTTTT